This TCR beta chain was identified during a study of identical twins. General study findings and limits: The conclusions drew on cross-sectional statistical analysis instead of tracking the same donors.

In TCRdb, the 5' RACE reads were re-called with MiXCR into one record per CDR3 protein. The sample records fewer than 550,000 distinct CDR3 sequences, about 16% being singletons. The CDR3 contains 15 residues. The V gene lost 2 bases and the J gene lost 3 bases, with 11 bases spanning the gap. The germline gives CDR1 SGHDN, CDR2 FVKESK. Concerning this clonotype: What it binds is unknown.

This same sample was also part of a study on yellow fever vaccine responses in identical twins.

The sequence was collected from a woman aged 18-29 years in good health. The chain uses TRBV14 and TRBJ2-1; weak D call: TRBD2 (5 bases). Sequenced: CD4+ T cells sorted from blood. The chain's CDR3 is CASSQSGIFYNEQFF. The CDR3 DNA reads as TGTGCCAGCAGCCAATCCGGGATCTTCTACAATGAGCAGTTCTTC.